The T cell receptor (beta chain) described here comes from a study of monozygotic twins with inflammatory bowel disease. The CDR3 covers 16 residues. The germline gives CDR1 LNHDA, CDR2 SQIVND (reference sequence). UMIs incorporating a 6-nucleotide sample barcode were appended by means of template switching. Each CDR3 protein gets one entry in TCRdb, which reprocessed the 5' RACE reads and gives no DNA. The sample is made up of under 200,000 distinct CDR3 sequences, and the top ten hold approximately 2.5% of it. The chain links TRBV19 to TRBJ2-3; as DNA is missing, the TRBD1 call by TCRdb cannot be tested. The clonotype comes from a human donor with ulcerative colitis or Crohn's disease, or a healthy co-twin of an affected twin (not recorded which). The specimen sequenced was blood. The CDR3 is CASSPRTGLVEDTQYF. The complete variable domain, with remaining parts taken from reference TRBV19 and TRBJ2-3, reads DGGITQSPKYLFRKEGQNVTLSCEQNLNHDAMYWYRQDPGQGLRLIYYSQIVNDFQKGDIAEGYSVSREKKESFPLTVTSAQKNPTAFYLCASSPRTGLVEDTQYFGPGTRLTVL.